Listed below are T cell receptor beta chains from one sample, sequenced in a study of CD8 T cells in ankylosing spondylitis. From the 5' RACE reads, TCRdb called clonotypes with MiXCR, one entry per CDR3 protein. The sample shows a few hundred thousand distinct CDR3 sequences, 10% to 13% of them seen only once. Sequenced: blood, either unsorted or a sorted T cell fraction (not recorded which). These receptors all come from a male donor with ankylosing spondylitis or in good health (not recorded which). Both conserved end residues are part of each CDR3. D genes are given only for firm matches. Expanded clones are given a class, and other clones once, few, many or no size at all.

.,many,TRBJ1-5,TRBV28,CASSLGGTNQPQHF,TGTGCCAGCAGTTTAGGGGGGACCAATCAGCCCCAGCATTTT
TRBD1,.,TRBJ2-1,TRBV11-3,CASSLGQGGKHEQFF,TGTGCCAGCAGCCTTGGACAGGGGGGCAAGCATGAGCAGTTCTTC
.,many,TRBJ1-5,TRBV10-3,CAISEGIGDPRDQPQHF,TGTGCCATCAGTGAAGGGATCGGAGACCCGAGGGATCAGCCCCAGCATTTT
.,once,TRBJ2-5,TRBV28,CASSLSDAGSEIQYF,TGTGCCAGCAGTTTATCCGACGCTGGGTCAGAGATCCAGTACTTC
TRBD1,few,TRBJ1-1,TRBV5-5,CASSSRGDTEAFF,TGTGCCAGCAGCTCCAGGGGGGACACTGAAGCTTTCTTT
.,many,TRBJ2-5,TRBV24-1,CATSEYGGEATQYF,TGTGCCACCAGTGAATACGGGGGAGAAGCGACCCAGTACTTC
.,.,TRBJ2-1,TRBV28,CASTTDSYNEQFF,TGTGCCAGCACGACGGACTCCTACAATGAGCAGTTCTTC
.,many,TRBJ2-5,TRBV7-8,CASKVGRGEETQYF,TGTGCCAGCAAAGTTGGCAGGGGGGAAGAGACCCAGTACTTC
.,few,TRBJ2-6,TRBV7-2,CASSLESASGANVLTF,TGTGCCAGCAGCTTAGAGTCGGCTTCTGGGGCCAACGTCCTGACTTTC
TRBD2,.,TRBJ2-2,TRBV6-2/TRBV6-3,CASSYSAGGPNTGELFF,TGTGCCAGCAGTTACTCCGCGGGGGGGCCGAACACCGGGGAGCTGTTTTTT
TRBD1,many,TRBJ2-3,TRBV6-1,CASSRDSYTDTQYF,TGTGCCAGCAGTAGGGACAGCTACACAGATACGCAGTATTTT
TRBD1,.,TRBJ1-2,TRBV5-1,CASSSTGTGEDGYTF,TGCGCCAGCAGCTCGACCGGGACAGGTGAAGATGGCTACACCTTC
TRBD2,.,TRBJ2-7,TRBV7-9,CASSLEGRGEQYF,TGTGCCAGCAGCCTAGAGGGGAGGGGAGAGCAGTACTTC
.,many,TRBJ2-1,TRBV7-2,CASSSGLLEQFF,TGTGCCAGCAGCTCCGGACTGTTGGAGCAGTTCTTC
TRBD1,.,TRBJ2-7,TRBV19,CASSFFPGQHYEQYF,TGTGCCAGTAGTTTCTTCCCGGGACAGCACTACGAGCAGTACTTC
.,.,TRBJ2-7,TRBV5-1,CASQEGYEQYF,TGCGCCAGTCAGGAGGGGTACGAGCAGTACTTC
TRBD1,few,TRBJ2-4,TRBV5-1,CASSRGTGRGGENIQYF,TGCGCCAGCAGTCGGGGGACAGGGAGAGGTGGTGAAAACATTCAGTACTTC
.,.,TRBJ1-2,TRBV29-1,CSVQRRGYGYTF,TGCAGCGTTCAGAGACGGGGCTATGGCTACACCTTC
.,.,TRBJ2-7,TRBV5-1,CASSLLGAHEQYF,TGCGCCAGCAGCTTGTTGGGGGCCCACGAGCAGTACTTC
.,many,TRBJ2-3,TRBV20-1,CSADPPGRSSTDTQYF,TGCAGTGCAGACCCCCCGGGGAGATCTAGCACAGATACGCAGTATTTT
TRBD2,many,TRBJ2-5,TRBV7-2,CASSLRPAGTQETQYF,TGTGCCAGCAGCTTAAGACCAGCGGGGACTCAAGAGACCCAGTACTTC
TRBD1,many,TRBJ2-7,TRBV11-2,CASSPDRATYEQYF,TGTGCCAGCAGCCCTGACAGGGCCACCTACGAGCAGTACTTC
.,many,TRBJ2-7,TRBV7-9,CASSPGHLLDEQYF,TGTGCCAGCAGCCCTGGACATCTTCTCGACGAGCAGTACTTC
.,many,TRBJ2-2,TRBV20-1,CSVGPESTGELFF,TGCAGTGTTGGGCCGGAAAGCACCGGGGAGCTGTTTTTT
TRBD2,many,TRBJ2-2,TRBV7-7,CATGPLAGGTGELFF,TGTGCTACTGGGCCCTTAGCGGGGGGGACCGGGGAGCTGTTTTTT
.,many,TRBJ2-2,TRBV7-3,CASATMGTGELFF,TGTGCCAGCGCAACCATGGGCACCGGGGAGCTGTTTTTT
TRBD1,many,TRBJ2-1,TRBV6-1,CASSPPGQAAYNEQFF,TGTGCCAGCAGCCCCCCGGGACAGGCCGCCTACAATGAGCAGTTCTTC
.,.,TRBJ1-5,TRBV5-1,CASSLDGHGNQPQHF,TGCGCCAGCAGCTTGGACGGACACGGGAATCAGCCCCAGCATTTT
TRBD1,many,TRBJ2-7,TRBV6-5,CASSSTGKIRYF,TGTGCCAGCAGTTCGACAGGGAAGATTCGGTACTTC